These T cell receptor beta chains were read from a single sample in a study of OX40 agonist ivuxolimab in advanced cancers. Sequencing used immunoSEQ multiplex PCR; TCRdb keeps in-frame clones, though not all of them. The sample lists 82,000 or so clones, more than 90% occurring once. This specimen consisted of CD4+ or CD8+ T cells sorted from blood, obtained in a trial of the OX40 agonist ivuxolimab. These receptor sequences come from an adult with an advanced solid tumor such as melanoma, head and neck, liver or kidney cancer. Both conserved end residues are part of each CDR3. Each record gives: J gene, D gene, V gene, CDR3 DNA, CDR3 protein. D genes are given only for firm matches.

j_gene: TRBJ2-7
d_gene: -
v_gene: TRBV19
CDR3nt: TGTGCCAGTACCCCGACGGGAAGCTCCTACGAGCAGTACTTC
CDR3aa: CASTPTGSSYEQYF

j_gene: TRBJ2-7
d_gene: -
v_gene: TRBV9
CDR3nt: TGTGCCAGCAGCCCGAGCTCCCGGAGAGGCGAGCAGTACTTC
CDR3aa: CASSPSSRRGEQYF

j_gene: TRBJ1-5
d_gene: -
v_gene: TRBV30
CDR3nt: TGTGCCTGGAGTGTAGGCCCGAATCAGCCCCAGCATTTT
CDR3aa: CAWSVGPNQPQHF

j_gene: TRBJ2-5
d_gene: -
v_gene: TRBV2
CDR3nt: TGTGCCAGCAGTTCAGCTGAGACCCAGTACTTC
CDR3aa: CASSSAETQYF

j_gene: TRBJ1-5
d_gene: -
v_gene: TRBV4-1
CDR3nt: TGCGCCAGCAGCCCCGAGGGAGGAGGGCAGCCCCAGCATTTT
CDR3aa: CASSPEGGGQPQHF

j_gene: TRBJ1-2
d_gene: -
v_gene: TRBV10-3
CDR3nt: TGTGCCATCAGTGAAAGAGAAGGGGCTAACTATGGCTACACCTTC
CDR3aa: CAISEREGANYGYTF

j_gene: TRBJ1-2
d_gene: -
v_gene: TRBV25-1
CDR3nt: TGTGCCAGCAGTGGGGGGGGACAACTCTATGGCTACACCTTC
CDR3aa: CASSGGGQLYGYTF

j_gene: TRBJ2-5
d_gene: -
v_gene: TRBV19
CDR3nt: TGTGCCAGTAGTATGCAGATAGCAGAGACCCAGTACTTC
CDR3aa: CASSMQIAETQYF

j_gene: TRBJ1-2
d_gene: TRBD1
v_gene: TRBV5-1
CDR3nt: TGCGCCAGCAGCTTGGGACCGGGACAGGGAAACTATGGCTACACCTTC
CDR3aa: CASSLGPGQGNYGYTF

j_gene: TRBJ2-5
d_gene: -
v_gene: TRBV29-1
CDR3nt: TGCAGCGTTCAGCCCAGCGGGCTAGAGACCCAGTACTTC
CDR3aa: CSVQPSGLETQYF

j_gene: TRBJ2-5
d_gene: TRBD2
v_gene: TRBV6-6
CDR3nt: TGTGCCACTAGCGGGGGGGTTGAGACCCAGTACTTC
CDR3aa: CATSGGVETQYF

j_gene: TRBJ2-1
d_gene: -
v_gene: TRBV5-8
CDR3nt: TGTGCCAGCAGGCTTTACAATGAGCAGTTCTTC
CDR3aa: CASRLYNEQFF

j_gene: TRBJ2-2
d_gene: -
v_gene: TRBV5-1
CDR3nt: TGCGCCAGCAGCTTGGTGGGGACGGGCACCGGGGAGCTGTTTTTT
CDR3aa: CASSLVGTGTGELFF

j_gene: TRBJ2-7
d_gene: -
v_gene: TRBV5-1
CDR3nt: TGCGCCAGCAGCCGGACAGAAAAGGTGTCCGAGCAGTACTTC
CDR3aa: CASSRTEKVSEQYF

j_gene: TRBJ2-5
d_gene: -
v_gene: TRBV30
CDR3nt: TGTGCCTGGAGATGGGACGGCCAAGAGACCCAGTACTTC
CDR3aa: CAWRWDGQETQYF

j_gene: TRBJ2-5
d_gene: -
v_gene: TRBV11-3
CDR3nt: TGTGCCAGCAGCTTAGGAGGGTTTGAGGAGACCCAGTACTTC
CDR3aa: CASSLGGFEETQYF

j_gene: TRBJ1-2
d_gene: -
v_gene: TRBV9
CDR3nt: TGTGCCAGCAGCGCTAACTATGGCTACACCTTC
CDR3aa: CASSANYGYTF

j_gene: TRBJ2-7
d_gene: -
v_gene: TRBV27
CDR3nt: TGTGCCACCGCCCGACCGGCTACCTACGAGCAGTACTTC
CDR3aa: CATARPATYEQYF

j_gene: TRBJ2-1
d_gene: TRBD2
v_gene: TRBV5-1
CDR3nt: TGCGCCAGCAGCTTCAGCGGGAGCTCCTACAATGAGCAGTTCTTC
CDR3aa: CASSFSGSSYNEQFF